This entry is about one T cell receptor (beta chain). Clones were sequenced by immunoSEQ multiplex PCR, and TCRdb holds only the in-frame ones, with some missing. The table records about 79,000 clones, 94% of them present only once. These data belong to a study of technical replicates of blood from a few donors. Germline values: CDR1 SGHTA, CDR2 FQGNSA. Between the trimmed V and J ends, which lost 6 bases and 6 bases, there was a span of 13 bases. CDR3 size: 13 residues. This chain connects TRBV7-2 to TRBJ2-3; tentative D call: TRBD1 (6 bases). Sequences were obtained from T cells isolated from PBMCs. The TCR sequence derives from a human donor in good health. Here the CDR3 DNA reads TGTGCCAGCAGAGGGACACCGCGGGATACGCAGTATTTT. This gives the protein CASRGTPRDTQYF.